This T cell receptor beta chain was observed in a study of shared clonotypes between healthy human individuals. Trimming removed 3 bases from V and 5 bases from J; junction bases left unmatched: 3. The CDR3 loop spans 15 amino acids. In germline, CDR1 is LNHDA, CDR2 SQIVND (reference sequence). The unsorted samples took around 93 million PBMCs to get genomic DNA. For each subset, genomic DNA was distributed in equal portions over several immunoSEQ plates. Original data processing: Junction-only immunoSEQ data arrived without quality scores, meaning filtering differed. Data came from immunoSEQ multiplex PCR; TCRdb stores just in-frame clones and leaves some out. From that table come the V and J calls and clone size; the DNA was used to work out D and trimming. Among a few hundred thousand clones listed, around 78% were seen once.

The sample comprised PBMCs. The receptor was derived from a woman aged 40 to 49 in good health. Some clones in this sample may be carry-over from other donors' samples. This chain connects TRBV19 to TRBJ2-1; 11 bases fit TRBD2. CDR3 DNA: TGTGCCAGTAGTATCGGGACTAGCGGAAACAATGAGCAGTTCTTC. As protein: CASSIGTSGNNEQFF.